One T cell receptor (beta chain) is described in this entry. The second PCR ran about 6 to 12 cycles with a sample-barcoded 5' primer and J-beta primers. TCRdb itself ran the 5' RACE reads through MiXCR, one entry per CDR3 protein. The repertoire holds 1,300,000 or so distinct CDR3 sequences, with around 59% as singletons. This record comes from a study of blood T cells in healthy people across ages. Trimming at V came to 3 bases and at J to 3 bases, leaving 4 bases not matched to a gene. Germline V lookup: CDR1 MGHDK, CDR2 SYGVNS. CDR3 length equals 16 residues. Sequencing was done on a sample of blood. V and J are TRBV25-1 and TRBJ1-6; 8 positions match TRBD1. The sequence was obtained from a man younger than 35 in good health. DNA of the CDR3: TGTGCCAGCAGTGAGGAGGACAGGGACTATAATTCACCCCTCCACTTT. This gives the protein CASSEEDRDYNSPLHF.